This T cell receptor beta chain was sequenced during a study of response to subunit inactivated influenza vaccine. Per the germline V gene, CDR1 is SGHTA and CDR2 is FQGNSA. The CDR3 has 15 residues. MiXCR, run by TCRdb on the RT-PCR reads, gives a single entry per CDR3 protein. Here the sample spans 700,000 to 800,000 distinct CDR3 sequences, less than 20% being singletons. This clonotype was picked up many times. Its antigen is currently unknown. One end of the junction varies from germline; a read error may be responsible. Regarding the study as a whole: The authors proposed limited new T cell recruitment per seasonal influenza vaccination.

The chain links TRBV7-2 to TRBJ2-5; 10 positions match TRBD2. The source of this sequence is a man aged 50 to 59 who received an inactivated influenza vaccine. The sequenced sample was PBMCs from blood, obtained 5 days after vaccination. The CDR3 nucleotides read TGTGCCAGCAGTTTAGGGCTAGCGGGGGAAGAGACCCAGTACTTC. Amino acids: CASSLGLAGEETQYF.